This TCR beta chain came from a study of shared T cell receptors in the human thymus. Only in-frame clones appear in the TCRdb table, and some are missing; sequencing was by immunoSEQ multiplex PCR. Among 500,000 to 850,000 clones listed, about 89% were seen once. V was pared by 4 bases and J by 1 base, with 20 bases between. The CDR3 sequence is 17 residues long. CDR1 and CDR2 from the germline V gene are LNHDA and SQIVND (reference sequence). The same data also went into a second study, on human thymus T cells. Turning to that study: Donors were healthy Finnish babies undergoing corrective operations for congenital heart defects. Thymus pieces cut out during corrective heart surgery were the tissue that was used. Gene usage for V and J segments appeared biased in thymic and blood repertoires.

The V gene is TRBV19, the J gene TRBJ2-7; tentatively, D is TRBD1 (6 bases). The receptor was derived from a boy in the first two years of life with a congenital heart defect. The sequenced sample consisted of thymocytes. The chain's CDR3 is CASSTKVTGQFSYEQYF. The CDR3 DNA reads TGTGCCAGTAGTACCAAGGTAACAGGGCAGTTTTCCTACGAGCAGTACTTC.